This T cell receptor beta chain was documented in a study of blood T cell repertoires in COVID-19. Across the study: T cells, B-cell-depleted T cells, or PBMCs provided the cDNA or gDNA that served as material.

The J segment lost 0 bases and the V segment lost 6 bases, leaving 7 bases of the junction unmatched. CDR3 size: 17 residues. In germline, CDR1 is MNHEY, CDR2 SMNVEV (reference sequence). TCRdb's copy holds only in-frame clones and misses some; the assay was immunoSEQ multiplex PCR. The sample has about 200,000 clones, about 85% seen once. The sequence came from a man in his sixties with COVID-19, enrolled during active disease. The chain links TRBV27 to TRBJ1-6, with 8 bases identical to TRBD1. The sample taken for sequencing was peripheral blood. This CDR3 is CASRADRGSSYNSPLHF. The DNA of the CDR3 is TGTGCCAGCAGGGCCGACAGGGGAAGCTCCTATAATTCACCCCTCCACTTT.